This paragraph covers one T cell receptor (beta chain) sequence. The antigen is not known. The sample originates from a study of shared clonotypes between healthy human individuals. The study's findings and limits: Relative to memory subsets, naive subsets generally showed larger estimated richness.

TCRdb keeps only in-frame clones here, not all; method: immunoSEQ multiplex PCR. This sample has about 1.5 million clones; over 95% occur once, and the top ten carry approximately 1%. Sequencing was carried out using naive CD4+ T cells sorted from blood. Subset denoted: CD45RA+ positively selected. The clonotype originates from a man aged 25 to 40 in good health.

CDR3 region: CASSYRDRETDTQYF. For the CDR3, the DNA is TGTGCCAGCAGCTACCGGGACAGGGAAACAGATACGCAGTATTTT. This chain joins TRBV21-1 and TRBJ2-3; no DNA check was done on the table's D call, TRBD1. TRBV21-1 is labeled a pseudogene. This CDR3 region has 15 residues.